A single sample gave rise to the 11 T cell receptor beta chains below, sequenced in a study of blood T cell repertoires in COVID-19. Sequenced by immunoSEQ multiplex PCR; TCRdb stores in-frame clones only, minus some. This sample has a few hundred thousand clones, with about 86% found just once. Source material: peripheral blood. The receptors here all came from a man aged 45 to 65 with active or convalescent COVID-19.

This clone showed up just a few times. The chain recombines TRBV2 with TRBJ2-1; D perhaps matches TRBD1 (6 bases). The CDR3 has 14 amino acids. The germline gives CDR1 SNHLY, CDR2 FYNNEI. V was pared by 7 bases and J by 0 bases, with 10 bases between. CDR3 residues: CASKGESSYNEQFF. In nucleotides, the CDR3 is TGTGCCAGCAAGGGGGAGTCCTCCTACAATGAGCAGTTCTTC.

The chain uses TRBV18 and TRBJ2-5, with TRBD1 matching over 12 bases. V gave up 3 bases and J gave up 3 bases; unmatched junction bases: 8. The length of the CDR3 is 17 residues. Germline loops: CDR1 KGHSH, CDR2 LQKENI. CDR3 region: CASSPLTGQGAEETQYF. Here the CDR3 DNA reads TGTGCCAGCTCACCCCTCACGGGACAGGGGGCGGAAGAGACCCAGTACTTC.

The CDR3 loop is CATSSRTGGPGELFF. The CDR3 DNA reads as TGTGCCACCAGCAGTCGGACAGGGGGTCCCGGGGAGCTGTTTTTT. The gene calls are TRBV15 and TRBJ2-2, with 10 bases identical to TRBD1. The CDR3 is made up of 15 amino acids. Unmatched junction bases numbered 4, after V lost 3 bases and J lost 6 bases. Germline CDR1 reads LNHNV; CDR2 reads YYDKDF (reference sequence). Supplemented by reference TRBV15 and TRBJ2-2, the full variable domain reads DAMVIQNPRYQVTQFGKPVTLSCSQTLNHNVMYWYQQKSSQAPKLLFHYYDKDFNNEADTPDNFQSRRPNTSFCFLDIRSPGLGDTAMYLCATSSRTGGPGELFFGEGSRLTVL.

The CDR3 loop reads CASGPGQGASDTQYF. CDR3 nucleotide sequence: TGTGCTAGTGGTCCTGGACAGGGGGCGTCGGATACGCAGTATTTT. The chain couples TRBV12-5 to TRBJ2-3, with 11 bases that match TRBD1. The V gene end was trimmed by 5 bases and the J gene end by 6 bases; junction bases not matched to a gene: 7. The CDR3 has 15 residues. Germline CDR1 reads LGHNT; CDR2 reads FRNRAP.

The chain joins TRBV7-2 to TRBJ2-3, with 10 bases matching TRBD2. The trim removed 5 bases at V and 3 bases at J, leaving 8 bases unmatched. This CDR3 has 16 amino acids. Germline CDR1 SGHTA, CDR2 FQGNSA. The CDR3, as DNA: TGTGCCAGCAGCCGTAAGCGGGGGGGCTTTACAGATACGCAGTATTTT. Translated, it gives CASSRKRGGFTDTQYF.

The rearrangement links TRBV19 to TRBJ1-2; 7 bases fit TRBD1. Germline trimming cut 5 bases from V and 4 bases from J; bases unmatched to any gene: 7. The germline gives CDR1 LNHDA, CDR2 SQIVND (reference sequence). The CDR3 length is 14 residues. CDR3 DNA sequence: TGTGCCAGTAGTTCAACAGGGGTCGGCTATGGCTACACCTTC. Translation gives CASSSTGVGYGYTF.

The chain joins TRBV10-1 to TRBJ2-5; TRBD2 matches at 9 bases. This CDR3 has 14 amino acids. Per germline, CDR1 WNHNN and CDR2 SYGVQD (reference sequence). The ends lost 3 bases at V and 5 bases at J; junction bases unmatched: 4. The CDR3 protein is CASSDGSGGETQYF. CDR3 coding DNA: TGCGCCAGCAGTGATGGGAGCGGGGGGGAGACCCAGTACTTC.

The chain links TRBV6-5 to TRBJ2-1, with D unresolved. Per the germline V gene, CDR1 is MNHEY and CDR2 is SVGAGI. V was clipped by 4 bases and J by 10 bases, with 8 bases between them. The CDR3 has 11 residues. As DNA, the CDR3 is TGTGCCAGCAGTTCCCCGAGAGAGCAGTTCTTC. Its translation is CASSSPREQFF.

The chain links TRBV15 to TRBJ2-7; D remains ambiguous. Deletions cut 3 bases from V and 2 bases from J, with 20 bases between. The CDR3 covers 17 residues. Per germline, CDR1 LNHNV and CDR2 YYDKDF (reference sequence). CDR3 in DNA: TGTGCCACCAGCAGGGCGCTAATGGTAGCTGATGCCTACGAGCAGTACTTC. Translated, it gives CATSRALMVADAYEQYF.

This sequence joins TRBV10-3 and TRBJ2-2; 8 nucleotides line up with TRBD1. This CDR3 has 16 amino acids. The J segment lost 3 bases and the V segment lost 7 bases, leaving 10 bases of the junction unmatched. Germline V gene lookup returns CDR1 ENHRY and CDR2 SYGVKD. The CDR3 bases are TGTGCCATCACCGCCGGACAGGGCGGGGACACCGGGGAGCTGTTTTTT. This codes for CAITAGQGGDTGELFF.

This chain joins TRBV18 and TRBJ2-3; no clear D. This CDR3 comprises 15 residues. Germline CDR1 reads KGHSH; CDR2 reads LQKENI. Trimming took off 2 bases at V and 3 bases at J, with 12 bases between the two ends. The CDR3 nucleotides read TGTGCCAGCTCACCAGCTCGAACAAGAACAGATACGCAGTATTTT. Its protein product is CASSPARTRTDTQYF.